The rows below give T cell receptor beta chains drawn from one sample of a study of OX40 agonist ivuxolimab in advanced cancers. The data were produced by immunoSEQ multiplex PCR, yet TCRdb's version contains in-frame clones alone and is incomplete. The sample consists of about 40,000 clones, 75% to 90% of them appearing once. The material sequenced was CD4+ or CD8+ T cells sorted from blood, taken in a trial of the OX40 agonist ivuxolimab. The receptors stem from an adult with an advanced solid tumor such as melanoma, head and neck, liver or kidney cancer. CDR3s include the opening cysteine and the closing phenylalanine or tryptophan. Fields, in order: J gene, clone size, D gene, V gene, CDR3 protein, CDR3 DNA. The D gene is left open where the match is weak. Expanded clones get a size class; other rows say once, few or many, or leave the size out.

TRBJ1-2 - - TRBV21-1 CASSIRQGAPRGYTF TGTGCCAGCAGCATTAGACAGGGGGCGCCCCGTGGCTACACCTTC
TRBJ2-3 - - TRBV14 CASSHLYTDTQYF TGTGCCAGCAGCCACCTATACACAGATACGCAGTATTTT
TRBJ1-1 once - TRBV7-2 CASRSPTGSNTEAFF TGTGCCAGCAGGTCACCGACGGGATCGAACACTGAAGCTTTCTTT
TRBJ2-1 - - TRBV14 CASRPREQSSYNEQFF TGTGCCAGCAGACCCCGCGAGCAGAGCTCCTACAATGAGCAGTTCTTC
TRBJ2-1 once TRBD1 TRBV7-9 CASGSGTGFYNEQFF TGTGCCAGCGGCAGTGGGACAGGGTTCTACAATGAGCAGTTCTTC
TRBJ2-2 - - TRBV5-1 CASSLSVGTGELFF TGCGCCAGCAGCTTGAGTGTGGGCACCGGGGAGCTGTTTTTT
TRBJ1-1 - - TRBV25-1 CASSESGSVDHTEAFF TGTGCCAGCAGTGAATCGGGCAGTGTAGACCACACTGAAGCTTTCTTT
TRBJ2-4 - TRBD2 TRBV11-2 CASSSSGGEGDIQYF TGTGCCAGCAGCTCCTCGGGAGGGGAGGGGGACATTCAGTACTTC
TRBJ2-5 once - TRBV6-5 CASEEAGQETQYF TGTGCCAGCGAAGAGGCGGGGCAAGAGACCCAGTACTTC
TRBJ2-7 - - TRBV7-8 CASQPEKSYEQYF TGTGCCAGCCAGCCGGAGAAGTCCTACGAGCAGTACTTC
TRBJ2-2 - TRBD1 TRBV7-7 CASSPDRGPGELFF TGTGCCAGCAGCCCTGACAGGGGACCCGGGGAGCTGTTTTTT
TRBJ1-2 - - TRBV28 CASSSPSTNYGYTF TGTGCCAGCAGTTCCCCATCTACCAACTATGGCTACACCTTC
TRBJ1-1 - - TRBV5-4 CASTRGDEAFF TGTGCCAGCACCCGGGGGGATGAAGCTTTCTTT
TRBJ2-1 - - TRBV9 CASSVDLFLDPYEQFF TGTGCCAGCAGCGTAGATCTGTTCCTAGATCCTTATGAGCAGTTCTTC
TRBJ2-7 - TRBD2 TRBV4-3 CASSQGLAVSYEQYF TGCGCCAGCAGCCAAGGACTAGCGGTATCCTACGAGCAGTACTTC
TRBJ2-1 - - TRBV27 CASSLSGRPGEQFF TGTGCCAGCAGTTTATCGGGCAGGCCGGGGGAGCAGTTCTTC
TRBJ2-2 - - TRBV7-9 CASSNVGELFF TGTGCCAGCAGCAACGTAGGGGAGCTGTTTTTT
TRBJ2-1 - - TRBV29-1 CSVDIGLESNEQFF TGCAGCGTTGATATTGGGCTAGAAAGCAATGAGCAGTTCTTC
TRBJ1-1 - - TRBV19 CASSIPRTEAFF TGTGCCAGTAGTATCCCTCGTACTGAAGCTTTCTTT
TRBJ1-2 - - TRBV4-3 CASSQDELAGRDYGYTF TGCGCCAGCAGCCAAGATGAACTGGCAGGGAGGGACTATGGCTACACCTTC
TRBJ2-3 - TRBD1 TRBV7-8 CASSRQGLGDTQYF TGTGCCAGCAGCCGACAGGGGTTGGGGGATACGCAGTATTTT
TRBJ1-6 - - TRBV30 CACRKGDRSPLHF TGTGCCTGCCGAAAAGGGGATCGTTCACCCCTCCACTTT
TRBJ2-6 - - TRBV9 CASSARAGFVSGANVLTF TGTGCCAGCAGCGCCCGGGCAGGATTTGTCTCCGGGGCCAACGTCCTGACTTTC
TRBJ2-2 once - TRBV18 CASSPEIKPGELFF TGTGCCAGCTCACCAGAAATCAAACCCGGGGAGCTGTTTTTT
TRBJ2-2 - TRBD2 TRBV29-1 CSGTLAGGDGTGELFF TGCAGCGGTACCCTAGCGGGGGGGGACGGCACCGGGGAGCTGTTTTTT
TRBJ2-1 - - TRBV4-1 CASSQDHNRESSYNEQFF TGCGCCAGCAGCCAAGATCACAACCGGGAGTCATCCTACAATGAGCAGTTCTTC
TRBJ2-5 - TRBD2 TRBV5-6 CASSFLAGGLQETQYF TGTGCCAGCAGCTTTCTAGCGGGGGGACTCCAAGAGACCCAGTACTTC
TRBJ1-1 - - TRBV9 CASSVAYNTEAFF TGTGCCAGCAGCGTGGCTTATAACACTGAAGCTTTCTTT
TRBJ2-7 once - TRBV27 CASSFPSGYLRKKSSYEQYF TGTGCCAGCAGTTTTCCTTCAGGGTATCTACGAAAGAAAAGCTCCTACGAGCAGTACTTC